Below, 9 T cell receptor beta chains from the same sample are listed, as sequenced in a study of T cells in Graves' hyperthyroidism and ophthalmopathy. Template material for amplifying TCR beta CDR3 regions consisted of RNA transcripts. An initial round of RT-PCR targeting the TCR CDR3 relied on the HTBI primer set. TCRdb itself ran the multiplex PCR reads through MiXCR, one entry per CDR3 protein. The data hold about 740,000 distinct CDR3 sequences, with 13% to 15% observed a single time. Sequenced material: blood. Receptors originate from a woman between 18 and 29 years old with Graves' hyperthyroidism.

This rearrangement joins TRBV7-9 to TRBJ2-1; 10 bases fit TRBD2. V lost 2 bases to trimming and J lost 8 bases; unmatched junction nucleotides: 6. The germline V gene has CDR1 SEHNR and CDR2 FQNEAQ (reference sequence). This CDR3 spans 15 amino acids. CDR3 bases: TGTGCCAGCAGCTTAAGCGGGAGGGGCCGGGATGAGCAGTTCTTC. Translating it yields CASSLSGRGRDEQFF.

This clonotype was seen repeatedly, ten times or more. This sequence joins TRBV11-2 and TRBJ1-1, with a weak D call TRBD1 (6 bases). Germline lookup yields CDR1 SGHAT and CDR2 FQNNGV. V was shortened by 2 bases and J by 0 bases, with 25 bases between the two germline ends. The CDR3 is 20 residues long. DNA of the CDR3: TGTGCCAGCAGCTTACGGACGCAGGTGGTCGGGGGGCGGGTGAACACTGAAGCTTTCTTT. It encodes CASSLRTQVVGGRVNTEAFF.

J is TRBJ2-7 and V is TRBV18; TRBD1 or TRBD2 may be the D gene (6 bases each). This CDR3 comprises 18 residues. V was cut by 2 bases and J by 0 bases, with 20 bases left in between. Germline CDR1 is KGHSH and CDR2 is LQKENI. CDR3 in amino acids: CASSPEAVSEGDSYEQYF. The CDR3 nucleotides are TGTGCCAGCTCACCAGAGGCGGTGTCGGAGGGGGACTCCTACGAGCAGTACTTC. Using reference TRBV18 and TRBJ2-7 for the parts outside the CDR3, the full variable domain is NAGVMQNPRHLVRRRGQEARLRCSPMKGHSHVYWYRQLPEEGLKFMVYLQKENIIDESGMPKERFSAEFPKEGPSILRIQQVVRGDSAAYFCASSPEAVSEGDSYEQYFGPGTRLTVT.

The table lists this clonotype with a few counts. A read error may account for a junction end that differs from germline. The chain combines TRBV7-9 with TRBJ2-3; unclear D gene. In germline, CDR1 is SEHNR, CDR2 FQNEAQ (reference sequence). CDR3 length equals 12 residues. The CDR3 coding sequence is TGTGCCAGCAGCCGCGTCACAGATACGCAGTGTTTT. This sequence encodes CASSRVTDTQCF.

The J gene is TRBJ2-2, the V gene TRBV19; the D is unclear. CDR3 length: 17 residues. The germline gives CDR1 LNHDA, CDR2 SQIVND (reference sequence). V lost 1 base and J 0 bases, leaving 12 bases between the germline ends. The CDR3 nucleotides are TGTGCCAGTAGTATAGGCCGGAGTCTCGCGAACACCGGGGAGCTGTTTTTT. This gives the protein CASSIGRSLANTGELFF. Full variable domain (rest looked up from reference TRBV19 and TRBJ2-2): DGGITQSPKYLFRKEGQNVTLSCEQNLNHDAMYWYRQDPGQGLRLIYYSQIVNDFQKGDIAEGYSVSREKKESFPLTVTSAQKNPTAFYLCASSIGRSLANTGELFFGEGSRLTVL.

This clonotype has ten or more counts. This chain links TRBV7-3 with TRBJ2-1; 11 bases fit TRBD2. CDR3 length: 16 amino acids. Germline trimming cut 5 bases from V and 4 bases from J; bases unmatched to any gene: 7. Germline CDR1 is SGHTA and CDR2 is FQGTGA. The CDR3 sequence: CASSKAGTSGYNEQFF. For the CDR3, the DNA is TGTGCCAGCAGCAAAGCCGGGACTAGCGGTTACAATGAGCAGTTCTTC.

V usage is TRBV5-1 and J usage is TRBJ2-7; perhaps TRBD1 as D (5 bases). Trimming cost V 1 base and J 5 bases, with 13 bases left between them. The CDR3 is 14 amino acids. From germline, CDR1 is SGHRS and CDR2 YFSETQ. CDR3 sequence (DNA): TGCGCCAGCAGCTTGAGCAGGGAATTTAACGAGCAGTACTTC. Encoded protein: CASSLSREFNEQYF.

This clonotype was counted many times. The chain joins TRBV20-1 to TRBJ2-7; D unclear. V was pared by 1 base and J by 3 bases, with 7 bases between. Germline values: CDR1 DFQATT, CDR2 SNEGSKA (reference sequence). The CDR3 sequence is 12 residues long. The CDR3 reads CSARVGDYEQYF. The DNA of the CDR3 is TGCAGTGCTAGAGTAGGAGACTACGAGCAGTACTTC.

This clonotype was counted ten times or more. This chain connects TRBV7-9 to TRBJ2-5, with D uncertain. The V and J ends lost 5 bases and 3 bases respectively, with 10 bases between them. The CDR3 has 13 residues. Germline values: CDR1 SEHNR, CDR2 FQNEAQ (reference sequence). CDR3 region: CASSPDWKETQYF. As DNA, the CDR3 is TGTGCCAGCAGCCCCGACTGGAAAGAGACCCAGTACTTC.